In this sample, the clone carrying this T cell receptor (beta chain) turned up a few times. Assay used: immunoSEQ multiplex PCR; TCRdb lists only in-frame clones, some missing. The data contain about 29,000 clones, nearly 80% of them singletons. The source of the sample is a study of regulatory dendritic cells for organ transplantation. The V and J ends lost 2 bases and 4 bases respectively, with 5 bases between them. The germline gives CDR1 MNHNS, CDR2 SASEGT. CDR3 length: 12 residues. This chain uses TRBV6-1 with TRBJ1-2; D remains ambiguous. What was sequenced was memory CD4+ T cells from blood. The subset: CD45RO+ memory T cells. This TCR came from a human donor in good health. For the CDR3, the DNA is TGTGCCAGCAGTGAACAGATCTATGGCTACACCTTC. This translates into CASSEQIYGYTF.